The clone carrying this T cell receptor (beta chain) appeared a few times. Its antigen is as yet unknown. The record originates from a study of siplizumab effects on memory and regulatory T cells. In germline, CDR1 is SGHRS, CDR2 YFSETQ. The germline V and J ends were trimmed by 7 bases and 6 bases, with 8 bases remaining between them. The CDR3 is 10 amino acids. Assays were performed on about 100,000 TCR templates per sample. The assay was immunoSEQ multiplex PCR, and TCRdb's table has in-frame clones only and misses some. The sample has over 55,000 clones, 70% to 90% seen once. Study-wide findings and caveats: Siplizumab led to significantly less abundant alloreactive sequences that could be traced back to unstimulated CD4+ memory cells. Mappable alloreactive CD4+ clones were on average approximately 72% Treg-derived with siplizumab, 26.9% in controls.

Naive, memory, effector memory and TEMRA subsets, all unstimulated, were sequenced in a few donor pairs. This clonotype was obtained from a human donor in good health. Sample: memory CD4+ T cells sorted from blood. The chain combines TRBV5-1 with TRBJ2-7; D call uncertain. Here the CDR3 reads CASEVLEQYF. CDR3 DNA: TGCGCCAGCGAGGTTCTCGAGCAGTACTTC. The whole variable domain, filled in from reference TRBV5-1 and TRBJ2-7, reads KAGVTQTPRYLIKTRGQQVTLSCSPISGHRSVSWYQQTPGQGLQFLFEYFSETQRNKGNFPGRFSGRQFSNSRSEMNVSTLELGDSALYLCASEVLEQYFGPGTRLTVT.